The clone carrying this T cell receptor (beta chain) was counted ten times or more. This CDR3 is built from 14 residues. Germline V gene data show CDR1 as DFQATT and CDR2 as SNEGSKA (reference sequence). The V and J ends lost 0 bases and 4 bases respectively, with 12 bases between them. Molecular barcoding with unique molecular identifiers was used for the TCRbeta library. TCRdb analysed the PCR reads with MiXCR anew, one entry per CDR3 protein. The sample lists approximately 250,000 distinct CDR3 sequences; approximately 9.7% were seen once. This record belongs to a study of T-cell reconstitution after alpha-beta-depleted transplantation in children.

The clonotype comes from a human donor who donated a stem cell graft to a child with SCID. The sequencing used PBMCs from the stem cell graft donor, collected from the stem cell graft. V is TRBV20-1 and J is TRBJ2-5; weak D call: TRBD1 (5 bases). CDR3 sequence reads: CSARDQQGTETQYF. The CDR3 coding sequence is TGCAGTGCTAGAGACCAGCAGGGCACAGAGACCCAGTACTTC.